The 4 T cell receptor beta chains reported below all come from one sample, sequenced in a study of T-cell memory formation after mild COVID-19. TCRdb called the 5' RACE reads again in MiXCR, with one record for every CDR3 protein. The repertoire holds hundreds of thousands of distinct CDR3 sequences, with about 20% as singletons. The sequenced material came from PBMCs or a T cell subset sorted from them (not recorded which). These TCRs come from an adult woman who had mild COVID-19 (a few samples of this study predate the infection). Cell type and time point are not known.

This clonotype appeared a few times. This chain uses TRBV7-9 with TRBJ1-6; TRBD1 matches at 8 bases. Germline V gene lookup returns CDR1 SEHNR and CDR2 FQNEAQ (reference sequence). The CDR3 covers 18 residues. The V gene end was trimmed by 4 bases and the J gene end by 14 bases; junction bases not matched to a gene: 22. The CDR3 nucleotides read TGTGCCAGCAGCTCCTTCCGGGGGCCAGGCAGGGGGCAGCGGACCCTCCACTTT. Its protein is CASSSFRGPGRGQRTLHF.

This clonotype was found a few times. The genes are TRBV5-1 and TRBJ2-7, with 9 positions matching TRBD2. The germline V gene has CDR1 SGHRS and CDR2 YFSETQ. This CDR3 spans 16 amino acids. The J segment lost 4 bases and the V segment lost 0 bases, leaving 8 bases of the junction unmatched. CDR3 sequence (DNA): TGCGCCAGCAGCTTGGCCGGGATAGCGGGAGCTTACGAGCAGTACTTC. Translation: CASSLAGIAGAYEQYF.

Only a few counts were recorded for this clonotype. This sequence joins TRBV20-1 and TRBJ1-3; the D is unclear. V lost 4 bases and J 4 bases, leaving 5 bases between the germline ends. In germline, CDR1 is DFQATT, CDR2 SNEGSKA (reference sequence). CDR3 length equals 11 residues. The CDR3 nucleotides read TGCAGTGCTACCCGGGGAAACACCATATATTTT. Its protein product is CSATRGNTIYF.

The chain joins TRBV7-8 to TRBJ1-5; possible D gene TRBD1, 6 bases. The CDR3 covers 16 residues. The V gene lost 1 base and the J gene lost 5 bases, with 15 bases spanning the gap. Looked up from germline, CDR1 is SGHVS and CDR2 is FQNEAQ. Written as DNA, the CDR3 is TGTGCCAGCAGCTTAGTAGCAGGGGCGGGATATCAGCCCCAGCATTTT. This encodes CASSLVAGAGYQPQHF.